These T cell receptor beta chains were read from a single sample in a study of OX40 agonist ivuxolimab in advanced cancers. Profiled with immunoSEQ multiplex PCR; TCRdb holds only in-frame clones, not every one. The table includes roughly 56,000 clones, 86% detected once. The material sequenced was CD4+ or CD8+ T cells sorted from blood, taken in a trial of the OX40 agonist ivuxolimab. These receptors were obtained from an adult with an advanced solid tumor such as melanoma, head and neck, liver or kidney cancer. Both conserved end residues are part of each CDR3. The D gene is left open where the match is weak. Clone size appears in some rows only: once, few, many, or a class for an expanded clone.

V gene: TRBV10-1; D gene: .; clone size: once; J gene: TRBJ1-4; CDR3 protein: CASSEGQRNEKLFF; CDR3 DNA: TGCGCCAGCAGTGAGGGACAGCGGAATGAAAAACTGTTTTTT
V gene: TRBV6-5; D gene: .; clone size: .; J gene: TRBJ1-6; CDR3 protein: CASSYDSSGDSPLHF; CDR3 DNA: TGTGCCAGCAGTTACGACTCTTCGGGGGATTCACCCCTCCACTTT
V gene: TRBV28; D gene: .; clone size: .; J gene: TRBJ2-5; CDR3 protein: CASSLERGSVPYF; CDR3 DNA: TGTGCCAGCAGTTTGGAGAGGGGTTCAGTCCCTTACTTC
V gene: TRBV2; D gene: TRBD1; clone size: few; J gene: TRBJ1-2; CDR3 protein: CASTPWETGGIGYTF; CDR3 DNA: TGTGCCAGCACCCCCTGGGAGACAGGGGGTATTGGCTACACCTTC
V gene: TRBV18; D gene: .; clone size: .; J gene: TRBJ2-5; CDR3 protein: CASSPGGGPQETQYF; CDR3 DNA: TGTGCCAGCTCACCAGGGGGGGGGCCTCAAGAGACCCAGTACTTC
V gene: TRBV6-5; D gene: .; clone size: .; J gene: TRBJ2-5; CDR3 protein: CVSRVGQETQYF; CDR3 DNA: TGTGTTTCCAGGGTAGGCCAAGAGACCCAGTACTTC
V gene: TRBV27; D gene: .; clone size: .; J gene: TRBJ2-7; CDR3 protein: CASSFGRGHYEQYF; CDR3 DNA: TGTGCCAGCAGTTTTGGCAGGGGCCACTACGAGCAGTACTTC
V gene: TRBV5-3; D gene: .; clone size: .; J gene: TRBJ2-3; CDR3 protein: CARSGGPQRGGTDTQYF; CDR3 DNA: TGTGCCAGAAGCGGGGGGCCTCAGCGGGGAGGCACAGATACGCAGTATTTT
V gene: TRBV7-2; D gene: .; clone size: once; J gene: TRBJ1-5; CDR3 protein: CASSQGNQPQHF; CDR3 DNA: TGTGCCAGCAGTCAGGGCAATCAGCCCCAGCATTTT
V gene: TRBV5-1; D gene: .; clone size: .; J gene: TRBJ2-5; CDR3 protein: CASSPRGGRETQYF; CDR3 DNA: TGCGCCAGCAGCCCCAGGGGGGGAAGGGAGACCCAGTACTTC
V gene: TRBV15; D gene: TRBD2; clone size: .; J gene: TRBJ2-7; CDR3 protein: CATSRAGGQDEQYF; CDR3 DNA: TGTGCCACCAGCAGAGCGGGGGGGCAGGACGAGCAGTACTTC
V gene: TRBV5-4; D gene: TRBD1; clone size: .; J gene: TRBJ2-1; CDR3 protein: CASSYRQGALDEQFF; CDR3 DNA: TGTGCCAGCAGCTACCGACAGGGGGCCTTGGATGAGCAGTTCTTC
V gene: TRBV7-9; D gene: TRBD1; clone size: .; J gene: TRBJ1-1; CDR3 protein: CASSRTGTGTDTEAFF; CDR3 DNA: TGTGCCAGCAGCCGGACTGGGACAGGGACTGACACTGAAGCTTTCTTT
V gene: TRBV5-5; D gene: .; clone size: .; J gene: TRBJ2-7; CDR3 protein: CASSQAYEQYF; CDR3 DNA: TGTGCCAGCAGCCAGGCGTACGAGCAGTACTTC
V gene: TRBV6-6; D gene: .; clone size: once; J gene: TRBJ2-7; CDR3 protein: CASRGGPRDYEQYF; CDR3 DNA: TGTGCCAGCAGGGGGGGCCCGAGGGACTACGAGCAGTACTTC
V gene: TRBV29-1; D gene: TRBD1; clone size: few; J gene: TRBJ1-2; CDR3 protein: CSVYQGAPGYGYTF; CDR3 DNA: TGCAGCGTTTATCAGGGGGCGCCGGGCTATGGCTACACCTTC
V gene: TRBV4-2; D gene: TRBD1; clone size: .; J gene: TRBJ1-2; CDR3 protein: CASSQETTGGGGYTF; CDR3 DNA: TGTGCCAGCAGCCAGGAGACCACAGGGGGGGGCGGCTACACCTTC
V gene: TRBV4-2; D gene: .; clone size: .; J gene: TRBJ1-2; CDR3 protein: CASSQEWQGGYGYTF; CDR3 DNA: TGTGCCAGCAGCCAAGAGTGGCAGGGAGGCTATGGCTACACCTTC
V gene: TRBV4-2; D gene: .; clone size: once; J gene: TRBJ1-6; CDR3 protein: CASSPSAGFGNSPLHF; CDR3 DNA: TGTGCCAGCAGCCCTTCTGCGGGGTTCGGAAATTCACCCCTCCACTTT